Listed below are T cell receptor beta chains from one sample, sequenced in a study of blood T cell repertoires in COVID-19. Using immunoSEQ multiplex PCR, the repertoire was profiled, and TCRdb retains in-frame clones only, with some absent. The sample lists over 350,000 clones, around 89% seen once, with more than 0.9% in the top ten. The sequenced material came from PBMCs or T cells enriched from blood (not recorded which). The receptors were sampled from a woman between 25 and 40 years old with acute COVID-19. Each CDR3 is given with its conserved first and last residue. The D gene is left open where the match is weak. Clone size, where shown, is once, few, many, or a class for clones that have expanded.

j_call,clone_size,v_call,d_call,cdr3_nt,cdr3_aa
TRBJ2-1,-,TRBV11-1,TRBD2,TGTGCCAGCAGCTGGGGGGGTTACAATGAGCAGTTCTTC,CASSWGGYNEQFF
TRBJ1-1,-,TRBV25-1,-,TGTGCCAGCAGCCGGACTGGCGTGGTTTTCTTT,CASSRTGVVFF
TRBJ1-3,-,TRBV29-1,-,TGCAGCGGGTACGGGGGAAACACCATATATTTT,CSGYGGNTIYF
TRBJ1-2,few,TRBV5-6,-,TGTGCCAGCTGGGGGCAGGGCGAGGGTAACTATGGCTACACCTTC,CASWGQGEGNYGYTF
TRBJ2-3,-,TRBV7-2,TRBD1,TGTGCCAGCAGCTTATGGTCGGGACAGGAGGCAGATACGCAGTATTTT,CASSLWSGQEADTQYF
TRBJ2-2,-,TRBV7-2,-,TGTGCCAGCAGCTTAGTACTCGGTACCGGGGAGCTGTTTTTT,CASSLVLGTGELFF
TRBJ1-6,-,TRBV27,-,TGTGCCAGCAGTCTCCGGGACTATCATTCACCCCTCCACTTT,CASSLRDYHSPLHF
TRBJ1-1,-,TRBV10-2,-,TGCGCCAGCAGGCCCTGGGCAGGGGCCTCCGTGAACACTGAAGCTTTCTTT,CASRPWAGASVNTEAFF
TRBJ2-5,-,TRBV11-3,TRBD2,TGTGCCAGCAGCTTAGGTAGCGGGGGCCAAGAGACCCAGTACTTC,CASSLGSGGQETQYF
TRBJ2-5,-,TRBV25-1,TRBD2,TGTGCCAGCAGTGCGTCGGGCTCAGGTAGCGGGGGTAAGACCCAGTACTTC,CASSASGSGSGGKTQYF
TRBJ1-4,-,TRBV5-1,-,TGCGCCAGCAGCGGGGGGACTAATGAAAAACTGTTTTTT,CASSGGTNEKLFF
TRBJ2-3,-,TRBV5-6,TRBD2,TGTGCCAGCAGCTTGGAACTAGCGGGGAGCACAGATACGCAGTATTTT,CASSLELAGSTDTQYF
TRBJ1-3,-,TRBV6-6,TRBD1,TGTGCCAGCAGTTTGGGACAGGGGCCGATTGGAAACACCATATATTTT,CASSLGQGPIGNTIYF